This is a list of T cell receptor beta chains from one sample in a study of cytomegalovirus exposure and HLA in healthy donors. The protocol was immunoSEQ multiplex PCR, while the TCRdb copy is restricted to in-frame clones and leaves out a portion. The sample yields fewer than 150,000 clones, roughly 80% seen once. What was sequenced was PBMCs. The receptors shown here come from a man aged 25-45 years in good health and CMV-seronegative. Both conserved end residues are part of each CDR3. The order of the fields is D gene, J gene, V gene, clone size, CDR3 protein, CDR3 DNA. The D gene is left open where the match is weak. Rows give clone size only sometimes, using once, few, many, or a class for an expanded clone.

D: TRBD2
J: TRBJ2-3
V: TRBV5-1
size: NA
CDR3: CASSLGGRAADTQYF
DNA: TGCGCCAGCAGCTTGGGTGGGAGGGCCGCAGATACGCAGTATTTT

D: NA
J: TRBJ2-5
V: TRBV19
size: many
CDR3: CASSIAGTLQETQYF
DNA: TGTGCCAGTAGTATAGCTGGCACCCTCCAAGAGACCCAGTACTTC

D: NA
J: TRBJ2-7
V: TRBV11-2
size: NA
CDR3: CASSRSPQAYEQYF
DNA: TGTGCCAGCAGCCGAAGCCCCCAAGCCTACGAGCAGTACTTC

D: NA
J: TRBJ1-1
V: TRBV18
size: once
CDR3: CASSLGLTEAFF
DNA: TGTGCCAGCTCGCTTGGACTAACTGAAGCTTTCTTT

D: NA
J: TRBJ1-6
V: TRBV5-6
size: NA
CDR3: CASSGGGGANNSPLHF
DNA: TGTGCCAGCAGCGGGGGTGGGGGGGCCAATAATTCACCCCTCCACTTT

D: NA
J: TRBJ2-1
V: TRBV29-1
size: NA
CDR3: CSVDQGYNEQFF
DNA: TGCAGCGTCGACCAGGGGTACAATGAGCAGTTCTTC

D: TRBD2
J: TRBJ2-5
V: TRBV6-5
size: NA
CDR3: CASSYSGGGEGTQYF
DNA: TGTGCCAGCAGTTACTCGGGCGGGGGAGAGGGGACCCAGTACTTC

D: NA
J: TRBJ1-2
V: TRBV30
size: NA
CDR3: CAFPRGSDGYTF
DNA: TGTGCCTTTCCCCGAGGGTCGGACGGCTACACCTTC

D: NA
J: TRBJ2-6
V: TRBV4-3
size: few
CDR3: CASSQGNRVSGANVLTF
DNA: TGCGCCAGCAGCCAGGGCAACAGGGTCTCTGGGGCCAACGTCCTGACTTTC

D: NA
J: TRBJ1-3
V: TRBV11-1
size: NA
CDR3: CASRSAWGPGNTIYF
DNA: TGTGCCAGCAGGTCGGCGTGGGGGCCCGGAAACACCATATATTTT

D: NA
J: TRBJ1-5
V: TRBV6-1
size: NA
CDR3: CASSETGTQQPQHF
DNA: TGTGCCAGCAGTGAAACCGGGACTCAGCAGCCCCAGCATTTT

D: NA
J: TRBJ1-4
V: TRBV9
size: NA
CDR3: CASSVAAQGSGEKLFF
DNA: TGTGCCAGCAGCGTAGCTGCCCAGGGTTCGGGTGAAAAACTGTTTTTT

D: NA
J: TRBJ2-2
V: TRBV7-2
size: NA
CDR3: CASSSLLTGELFF
DNA: TGTGCCAGCAGCTCTTTACTAACCGGGGAGCTGTTTTTT